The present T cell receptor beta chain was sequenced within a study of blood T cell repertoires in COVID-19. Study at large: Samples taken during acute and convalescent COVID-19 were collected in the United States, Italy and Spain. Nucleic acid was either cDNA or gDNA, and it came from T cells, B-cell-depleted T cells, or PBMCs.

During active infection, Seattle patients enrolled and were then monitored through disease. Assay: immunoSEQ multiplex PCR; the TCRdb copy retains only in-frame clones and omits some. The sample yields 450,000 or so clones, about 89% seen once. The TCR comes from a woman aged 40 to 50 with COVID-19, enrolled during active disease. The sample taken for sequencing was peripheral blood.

CDR3 amino acids: CASIGTGGISPLHF. The CDR3 DNA follows: TGTGCCAGTATAGGAACAGGAGGGATTTCACCCCTCCACTTT. The gene calls are TRBV19 and TRBJ1-6; D perhaps matches TRBD1 (5 bases). The V end lost 7 bases, the J end lost 9 bases, and 16 bases lay between the germline ends. CDR3 length: 14 residues. Germline loops: CDR1 LNHDA, CDR2 SQIVND (reference sequence).